This is a list of T cell receptor beta chains from one sample in a study of cytomegalovirus exposure and HLA in healthy donors. Measured with immunoSEQ multiplex PCR; TCRdb has only the in-frame clones, and not every one. The sample includes some 120,000 clones, 9.5% seen only once; the top ten take 3%. The sample comprised PBMCs. Receptor source: a man aged 25-45 years in good health and CMV-seronegative. Both conserved end residues are part of each CDR3. The order of the fields is clone size, CDR3 length, D gene, V gene, J gene, CDR3 DNA, CDR3 protein. D genes are given only for firm matches. Some rows have no size entry. The others give once, few or many, or a class for an expanded clone.

size: NA
length: 13
D: NA
V: TRBV7-8
J: TRBJ1-5
DNA: TGTGCCAGCAGCTTCTTTCCCAATCAGCCCCAGCATTTT
CDR3: CASSFFPNQPQHF

size: NA
length: 17
D: TRBD1
V: TRBV5-1
J: TRBJ2-7
DNA: TGCGCCAGCAGCTTGGGGACAGGGGGCTTCTCCTCCTACGAGCAGTACTTC
CDR3: CASSLGTGGFSSYEQYF

size: NA
length: 15
D: NA
V: TRBV2
J: TRBJ2-7
DNA: TGTGCCAGCAGTGAAGGGAGGCCGCCCTCCTACGAGCAGTACTTC
CDR3: CASSEGRPPSYEQYF

size: few
length: 15
D: NA
V: TRBV9
J: TRBJ2-7
DNA: TGTGCCAGCAGCGTAGGGACATCTAGCTCCTACGAGCAGTACTTC
CDR3: CASSVGTSSSYEQYF

size: few
length: 14
D: NA
V: TRBV9
J: TRBJ1-2
DNA: TGTGCCAGCAACCCAGAGGGAGCTAACTATGGCTACACCTTC
CDR3: CASNPEGANYGYTF

size: NA
length: 18
D: NA
V: TRBV12-5
J: TRBJ2-7
DNA: TGTGCTAGTGGTTCCACAGCCCGCCTAGGGGGGGAGTCCTACGAGCAGTACTTC
CDR3: CASGSTARLGGESYEQYF

size: NA
length: 13
D: TRBD1
V: TRBV11-2
J: TRBJ1-1
DNA: TGTGCCAGCAGCTTAGGGACAGGCCCCCCTGCTTTCTTT
CDR3: CASSLGTGPPAFF

size: NA
length: 14
D: NA
V: TRBV11-2
J: TRBJ2-7
DNA: TGTGCCAGCAGAATTAAGGGGGAGGGCCCGGTTCAGTACTTC
CDR3: CASRIKGEGPVQYF

size: few
length: 14
D: NA
V: TRBV28
J: TRBJ2-7
DNA: TGTGCCAGCAGTTTCGTCGGGGGTTCCTACGAGCAGTACTTC
CDR3: CASSFVGGSYEQYF

size: few
length: 16
D: NA
V: TRBV9
J: TRBJ1-2
DNA: TGTGCCAGCAGTCCGTCACGCGCCCTGGCTAACTATGGCTACACCTTC
CDR3: CASSPSRALANYGYTF

size: few
length: 15
D: TRBD1
V: TRBV27
J: TRBJ2-1
DNA: TGTGCCAGCAGTTGGGACAGGGGACCCTACAATGAGCAGTTCTTC
CDR3: CASSWDRGPYNEQFF

size: few
length: 14
D: TRBD1
V: TRBV5-1
J: TRBJ2-1
DNA: TGCGCCAGCAGCTTGCAGGGGGTCTACAATGAGCAGTTCTTC
CDR3: CASSLQGVYNEQFF

size: NA
length: 14
D: TRBD1
V: TRBV7-9
J: TRBJ1-1
DNA: TGTGCCAGCAGCGAGGGACAGGGGGAGACTGAAGCTTTCTTT
CDR3: CASSEGQGETEAFF

size: NA
length: 14
D: NA
V: TRBV6-4
J: TRBJ2-1
DNA: TGTGCCAGCAGCCCCCTGGGGGCAGGGAATGAGCAGTTCTTC
CDR3: CASSPLGAGNEQFF

size: NA
length: 13
D: NA
V: TRBV28
J: TRBJ2-7
DNA: TGTGCCAGCAGTTTGACCGGGTCCTACGAGCAGTACTTC
CDR3: CASSLTGSYEQYF

size: once
length: 15
D: NA
V: TRBV18
J: TRBJ1-3
DNA: TGTGCCAGCTCCCACATGATAGGGGCTGGAAACACCATATATTTT
CDR3: CASSHMIGAGNTIYF

size: few
length: 14
D: NA
V: TRBV19
J: TRBJ2-3
DNA: TGTGCCAGTAGTATAGGGAAGGGGGCAGATACGCAGTATTTT
CDR3: CASSIGKGADTQYF

size: NA
length: 13
D: TRBD1
V: TRBV29-1
J: TRBJ2-7
DNA: TGCAGCGTGGGAAGGGACAGCCCGAACGAGCAGTACTTC
CDR3: CSVGRDSPNEQYF

size: NA
length: 13
D: TRBD1
V: TRBV6-5
J: TRBJ2-7
DNA: TGTGCCAGCAGGCACAGGGGAGCGTACGAGCAGTACTTC
CDR3: CASRHRGAYEQYF

size: NA
length: 15
D: TRBD1
V: TRBV18
J: TRBJ2-2
DNA: TGTGCCAGCTCGCTCGGGACAGGGGTCACCGGGGAGCTGTTTTTT
CDR3: CASSLGTGVTGELFF

size: NA
length: 12
D: NA
V: TRBV30
J: TRBJ2-1
DNA: TGTGCCTGGAGTACAGGTGGCAATGAGCAGTTCTTC
CDR3: CAWSTGGNEQFF

size: NA
length: 10
D: NA
V: TRBV30
J: TRBJ2-7
DNA: TGTGTCTTAGGAGCCTACGAGCAGTACTTC
CDR3: CVLGAYEQYF

size: few
length: 13
D: NA
V: TRBV7-8
J: TRBJ1-1
DNA: TGTGCCAGCAGCCCACAGGAGAACACTGAAGCTTTCTTT
CDR3: CASSPQENTEAFF

size: few
length: 14
D: TRBD2
V: TRBV6-1
J: TRBJ2-7
DNA: TGTGCCAGCAGTCTACTAGCGGGAAGGCACGAGCAGTACTTC
CDR3: CASSLLAGRHEQYF

size: NA
length: 15
D: TRBD2
V: TRBV6-6
J: TRBJ2-1
DNA: TGTGCCAGCAGTTACGCGACTAGCGCCTACAATGAGCAGTTCTTC
CDR3: CASSYATSAYNEQFF

size: few
length: 15
D: TRBD1
V: TRBV5-6
J: TRBJ1-2
DNA: TGTGCCAGCAGCTTGTATGGTCAGGGGGCTGGTGGCTACACCTTC
CDR3: CASSLYGQGAGGYTF

size: NA
length: 14
D: NA
V: TRBV18
J: TRBJ1-5
DNA: TGTGCCAGCTCATCCGAGAATAGCAATCAGCCCCAGCATTTT
CDR3: CASSSENSNQPQHF

size: NA
length: 13
D: NA
V: TRBV6-1
J: TRBJ1-1
DNA: TGTGCCAGCATAAGGACCAGGGTAATGCGTGCTTTCTTT
CDR3: CASIRTRVMRAFF

size: few
length: 16
D: TRBD1
V: TRBV11-2
J: TRBJ2-3
DNA: TGTGCCAGCAGCGTCCGGGACAGGTCATTTTCGGATACGCAGTATTTT
CDR3: CASSVRDRSFSDTQYF

size: NA
length: 15
D: NA
V: TRBV6-5
J: TRBJ2-7
DNA: TGTGCCAGCAGTTACCCAGGTAAAGGGGTCAACGAGCAGTACTTC
CDR3: CASSYPGKGVNEQYF

size: few
length: 13
D: TRBD1
V: TRBV10-2
J: TRBJ1-1
DNA: TGCGCCAGCAGCGACAGGGACGGCACTGAAGCTTTCTTT
CDR3: CASSDRDGTEAFF

size: few
length: 19
D: NA
V: TRBV10-1
J: TRBJ1-1
DNA: TGCGCCAGCACTCCCGGGGGTCGCAAACCGCGGGTGGGAGACACTGAAGCTTTCTTT
CDR3: CASTPGGRKPRVGDTEAFF